Sequencing of this T cell receptor (beta chain) was carried out in a study of beta chain features in type 1 diabetes. Across the study: No age, gender or cell yield differences were seen between patients and healthy donors.

This clone was counted only a few times. The CDR3 is 14 residues long. Germline assignment: CDR1 LNHDA and CDR2 SQIVND (reference sequence). The ends were cut back, 3 bases at V and 4 bases at J, with 12 bases in the middle. Reverse transcribing all isolated RNA meant expressed TCRB transcripts were sequenced. This table comes from immunoSEQ multiplex PCR, and its TCRdb copy is limited to in-frame clones, with some not included. The table includes about 930,000 clones, 15% to 20% detected once. The TCR originated in a woman in her late teens or twenties in good health. The chain couples TRBV19 to TRBJ1-1; the D gene is possibly TRBD1 (5 bases). The sequencing input was naive CD4+ T cells from blood. The CDR3 DNA sequence: TGTGCCAGTAGTATTGGCGGGGGGACCACTGAAGCTTTCTTT. Translating gives CASSIGGGTTEAFF.